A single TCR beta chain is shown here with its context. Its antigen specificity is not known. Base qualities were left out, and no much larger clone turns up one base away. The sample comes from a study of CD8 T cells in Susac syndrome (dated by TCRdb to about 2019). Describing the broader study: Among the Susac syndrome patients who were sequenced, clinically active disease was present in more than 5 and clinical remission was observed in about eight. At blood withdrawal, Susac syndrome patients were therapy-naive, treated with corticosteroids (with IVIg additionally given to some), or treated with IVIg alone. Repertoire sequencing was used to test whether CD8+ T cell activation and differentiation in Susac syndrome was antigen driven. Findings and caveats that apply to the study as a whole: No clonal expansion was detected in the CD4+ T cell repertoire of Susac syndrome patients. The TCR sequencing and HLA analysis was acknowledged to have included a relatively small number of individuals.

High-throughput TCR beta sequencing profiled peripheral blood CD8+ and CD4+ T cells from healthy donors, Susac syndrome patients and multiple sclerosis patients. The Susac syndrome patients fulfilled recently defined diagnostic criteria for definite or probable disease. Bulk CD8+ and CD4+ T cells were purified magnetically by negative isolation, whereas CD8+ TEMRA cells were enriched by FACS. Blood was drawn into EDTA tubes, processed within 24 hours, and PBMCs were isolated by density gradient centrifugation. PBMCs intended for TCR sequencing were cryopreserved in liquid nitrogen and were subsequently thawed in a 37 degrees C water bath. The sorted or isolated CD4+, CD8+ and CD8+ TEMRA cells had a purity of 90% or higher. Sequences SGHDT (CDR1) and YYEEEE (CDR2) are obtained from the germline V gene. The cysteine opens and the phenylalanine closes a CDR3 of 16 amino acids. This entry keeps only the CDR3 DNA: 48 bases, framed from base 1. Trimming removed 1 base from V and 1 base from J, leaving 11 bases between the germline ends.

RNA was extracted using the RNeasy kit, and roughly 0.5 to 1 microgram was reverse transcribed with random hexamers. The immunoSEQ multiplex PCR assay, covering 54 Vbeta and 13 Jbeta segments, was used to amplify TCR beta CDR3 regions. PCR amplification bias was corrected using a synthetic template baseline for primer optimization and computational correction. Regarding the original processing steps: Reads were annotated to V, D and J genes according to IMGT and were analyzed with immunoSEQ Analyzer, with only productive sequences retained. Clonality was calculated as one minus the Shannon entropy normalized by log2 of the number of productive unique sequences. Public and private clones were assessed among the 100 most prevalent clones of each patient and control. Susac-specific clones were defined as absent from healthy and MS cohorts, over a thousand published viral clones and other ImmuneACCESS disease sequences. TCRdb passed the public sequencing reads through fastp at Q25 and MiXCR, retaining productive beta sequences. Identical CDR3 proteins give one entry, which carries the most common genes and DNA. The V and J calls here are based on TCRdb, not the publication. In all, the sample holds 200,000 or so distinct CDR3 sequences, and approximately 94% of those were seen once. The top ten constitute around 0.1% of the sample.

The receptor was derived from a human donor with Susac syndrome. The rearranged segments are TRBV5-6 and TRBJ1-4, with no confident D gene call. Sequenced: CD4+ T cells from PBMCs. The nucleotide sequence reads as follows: TGTGCCAGCAGCTTGCTGACAAGTCAAACTAATGAAAAACTGTTTTTT. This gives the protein CASSLLTSQTNEKLFF.